This T cell receptor (beta chain) was sequenced in a study of cytomegalovirus exposure and HLA in healthy donors. The V and J ends lost 1 base and 0 bases respectively, with 11 bases between them. The CDR3 extends over 16 amino acids. CDR1 SGDLS and CDR2 YYNGEE come from the germline V gene. The PCR used 60 Vbeta and 13 Jbeta primers. Method: immunoSEQ multiplex PCR; TCRdb's copy keeps in-frame clones and lacks some. The profile covers more than 80,000 clones, with roughly 70% appearing a single time and 2.5% to 3% taken by the ten largest. This chain uses TRBV9 with TRBJ1-3; weak D call: TRBD1 (5 bases). Sequenced input: PBMCs. This clonotype was sampled from a man between 50 and 59 years old in good health and CMV-seronegative. CDR3 DNA: TGTGCCAGCAGCGTACAGGGAGGGATCTCTGGAAACACCATATATTTT. Protein: CASSVQGGISGNTIYF.